These T cell receptor beta chains were read from a single sample in a study of blood T cell repertoires in COVID-19. Sequenced by immunoSEQ multiplex PCR; TCRdb stores in-frame clones only, minus some. The table shows roughly 380,000 clones, with about 88% occurring only once. Sequencing was performed on peripheral blood. The receptors come from a woman aged 40 to 49 with COVID-19, enrolled during active disease. CDR3s include the opening cysteine and the closing phenylalanine or tryptophan. A D gene is named only where the DNA matches it firmly. Only part of the rows carry a size: once, few, many, or a class if the clone is expanded.

NA	NA	TRBV27	TRBJ1-2	TGTGCCAGCGGGATGAGGGCGAACTATGGCTACACCTTC	CASGMRANYGYTF
once	NA	TRBV5-1	TRBJ1-5	TGCGCCAGCAGCTTAGGAGGGAACGATCAGCCCCAGCATTTT	CASSLGGNDQPQHF
NA	TRBD1	TRBV28	TRBJ1-2	TGTGCCAGCAACAAACCCCCAGGGACAGGTGGCTACACCTTC	CASNKPPGTGGYTF
NA	NA	TRBV24-1	TRBJ2-1	TGTGCCACCAGTGACTATTCCTCGCCCCAAGCCCCCAATGAGCAGTTCTTC	CATSDYSSPQAPNEQFF
NA	NA	TRBV28	TRBJ2-7	TGTGCCAGCAGTTTAATGCGGGACCAGAGCTCCTACGAGCAGTACTTC	CASSLMRDQSSYEQYF
NA	TRBD2	TRBV19	TRBJ2-2	TGTGCCAGTAAAGTGAGGCTAGCGGACAACACCGGGGAGCTGTTTTTT	CASKVRLADNTGELFF
NA	NA	TRBV27	TRBJ2-3	TGTGCCAGCAGGGGGGCCATGGTCCCCACAGATACGCAGTATTTT	CASRGAMVPTDTQYF
NA	TRBD1	TRBV6-2/TRBV6-3	TRBJ1-2	TGTGCCAGCAGCTTCGGACAGGGCGGAGGCTACACCTTC	CASSFGQGGGYTF
NA	NA	TRBV28	TRBJ1-1	TGTGCCAGCAGTCCTACAGGGAACACTGAAGCTTTCTTT	CASSPTGNTEAFF
once	TRBD1	TRBV29-1	TRBJ1-1	TGCAGCGTTGAAGGGGGACAGACAAACACTGAAGCTTTCTTT	CSVEGGQTNTEAFF
few	NA	TRBV23-1	TRBJ1-2	TGCGCCAGCAGGGTGGATCAGGACAGCAGAACCCCCTATGGCTACACCTTC	CASRVDQDSRTPYGYTF
NA	NA	TRBV12-3/TRBV12-4	TRBJ2-5	TGTGCCAGCAGCCAGACTAGGTGGGAGACCCAGTACTTC	CASSQTRWETQYF
NA	NA	TRBV27	TRBJ1-2	TGTGCCAGCAGTTCAGGTTCGGGATTTCCTAACTATGGCTACACCTTC	CASSSGSGFPNYGYTF
NA	NA	TRBV6-2/TRBV6-3	TRBJ2-5	TGTGCCAGCAGCCCTCGGGGAAGGGAGACCCAGTACTTC	CASSPRGRETQYF
NA	NA	TRBV9	TRBJ1-5	TGTGCCAGCAGCGTAGAGGGAGATAGCAATCAGCCCCAGCATTTT	CASSVEGDSNQPQHF
NA	NA	TRBV27	TRBJ2-1	TGTGCCAGCTTCAGCTCCTACAATGAGCAGTTCTTC	CASFSSYNEQFF
NA	NA	TRBV7-2	TRBJ1-3	TGTGCCAGCAGCTTAGTTGGCCGTGGAAACACCATATATTTT	CASSLVGRGNTIYF
NA	TRBD2	TRBV28	TRBJ2-5	TGTGCCAGCAGTGGGGGGGTGGAGACCCAGTACTTC	CASSGGVETQYF
NA	NA	TRBV29-1	TRBJ1-1	TGCAGCGCAGAAACAGGGAGAACTGAAGCTTTCTTT	CSAETGRTEAFF
few	TRBD1	TRBV11-1	TRBJ1-3	TGTGCCAGCAGCGTCAGGGGGACTGGAAACACCATATATTTT	CASSVRGTGNTIYF
NA	NA	TRBV18	TRBJ1-1	TGTGCCAGCTCACCACTGGGCCGGGAGGGCATGAACACTGAAGCTTTCTTT	CASSPLGREGMNTEAFF
NA	NA	TRBV28	TRBJ1-5	TGTGCCAGCAGCCCGACCCCGGGCAGGGTGGGCAATCAGCCCCAGCATTTT	CASSPTPGRVGNQPQHF
NA	TRBD1	TRBV5-1	TRBJ1-1	TGCGCCAGCAGCTTGGCAGGGACAGGGTTGACTGAAGCTTTCTTT	CASSLAGTGLTEAFF
NA	NA	TRBV5-1	TRBJ1-1	TGCGCCAGCAGCTTGGTTCCAGGAGGGAACACTGAAGCTTTCTTT	CASSLVPGGNTEAFF
NA	NA	TRBV5-5	TRBJ1-1	TGTGCCAGCAGCTTACAGAGGAACACTGAAGCTTTCTTT	CASSLQRNTEAFF
once	TRBD1	TRBV7-2	TRBJ1-1	TGTGCCAGCAGCTCTGACAGGGGAGGCACTGAAGCTTTCTTT	CASSSDRGGTEAFF
NA	NA	TRBV30	TRBJ1-1	TGTGCCTGGAGTGTATCCGCGGGACTGAACACTGAAGCTTTCTTT	CAWSVSAGLNTEAFF
NA	NA	TRBV6-2/TRBV6-3	TRBJ2-5	TGTGCCAGCAGTTACTCGACTTCTGGAGAGACCCAGTACTTC	CASSYSTSGETQYF
NA	NA	TRBV7-2	TRBJ1-2	TGTGCCAGCAGCAGGGACGGACTAGCTAACTATGGCTACACCTTC	CASSRDGLANYGYTF